This is a list of T cell receptor beta chains from one sample in a study of cytomegalovirus exposure and HLA in healthy donors. TCRdb's copy holds only in-frame clones and misses some; the assay was immunoSEQ multiplex PCR. The sample includes 85,000 to 100,000 clones, about four fifths of them seen just once. Sequenced sample: PBMCs. These TCRs come from a male donor in good health and CMV-seropositive. The CDR3 runs from the conserved cysteine through the conserved F or W. A D gene is named only where the DNA matches it firmly. The size entry is marked missing in some rows and otherwise reads once, few, many or a size class.

J gene: TRBJ1-2; D gene: .; clone size: .; CDR3 length: 12; V gene: TRBV19; CDR3 protein: CASSMSGRGYTF; CDR3 DNA: TGTGCCAGTAGTATGTCAGGAAGAGGCTACACCTTC
J gene: TRBJ2-7; D gene: TRBD2; clone size: .; CDR3 length: 14; V gene: TRBV7-2; CDR3 protein: CASSLASGGDEQYF; CDR3 DNA: TGTGCCAGCAGCTTAGCTAGCGGGGGGGACGAGCAGTACTTC
J gene: TRBJ2-2; D gene: .; clone size: few; CDR3 length: 16; V gene: TRBV9; CDR3 protein: CASSPRDWTNTGELFF; CDR3 DNA: TGTGCCAGCAGCCCTAGGGACTGGACAAACACCGGGGAGCTGTTTTTT
J gene: TRBJ2-3; D gene: TRBD1; clone size: .; CDR3 length: 20; V gene: TRBV7-8; CDR3 protein: CASSLPLRDRGTLSTDTQYF; CDR3 DNA: TGTGCCAGCAGCTTACCTCTGAGGGACAGGGGGACTCTTAGCACAGATACGCAGTATTTT
J gene: TRBJ1-6; D gene: TRBD1; clone size: .; CDR3 length: 17; V gene: TRBV4-3; CDR3 protein: CASSQVRTGRYNSPLHF; CDR3 DNA: TGCGCCAGCAGCCAAGTCCGGACAGGGAGGTATAATTCACCCCTCCACTTT
J gene: TRBJ1-4; D gene: TRBD1; clone size: .; CDR3 length: 14; V gene: TRBV6-5; CDR3 protein: CASSTGGLGEKLFF; CDR3 DNA: TGTGCCAGCAGCACAGGGGGGTTGGGTGAAAAACTGTTTTTT
J gene: TRBJ1-2; D gene: .; clone size: .; CDR3 length: 15; V gene: TRBV5-1; CDR3 protein: CASSFLGGANYGYTF; CDR3 DNA: TGCGCCAGCAGCTTTTTGGGGGGGGCTAACTATGGCTACACCTTC
J gene: TRBJ1-5; D gene: TRBD1; clone size: .; CDR3 length: 15; V gene: TRBV18; CDR3 protein: CASSLRQGGNQPQHF; CDR3 DNA: TGTGCCAGCTCACTTCGACAGGGTGGCAATCAGCCCCAGCATTTT
J gene: TRBJ1-1; D gene: .; clone size: .; CDR3 length: 11; V gene: TRBV30; CDR3 protein: CAWSLPREAFF; CDR3 DNA: TGTGCCTGGAGCCTCCCGAGGGAAGCTTTCTTT
J gene: TRBJ1-2; D gene: TRBD1; clone size: .; CDR3 length: 14; V gene: TRBV19; CDR3 protein: CASTWTGEFNGYTF; CDR3 DNA: TGTGCCAGTACCTGGACAGGGGAATTTAATGGCTACACCTTC
J gene: TRBJ1-5; D gene: TRBD1; clone size: .; CDR3 length: 13; V gene: TRBV27; CDR3 protein: CASSTGGGQPQHF; CDR3 DNA: TGTGCCAGCAGTACAGGGGGAGGACAGCCCCAGCATTTT
J gene: TRBJ1-4; D gene: .; clone size: .; CDR3 length: 15; V gene: TRBV21-1; CDR3 protein: CASSPQGWANEKLFF; CDR3 DNA: TGTGCCAGCAGCCCACAGGGTTGGGCTAATGAAAAACTGTTTTTT
J gene: TRBJ2-7; D gene: .; clone size: .; CDR3 length: 12; V gene: TRBV30; CDR3 protein: CAWSINTYEQYF; CDR3 DNA: TGTGCCTGGAGTATAAATACCTACGAGCAGTACTTC
J gene: TRBJ2-7; D gene: TRBD1; clone size: .; CDR3 length: 14; V gene: TRBV18; CDR3 protein: CASSPGQGIYEQYF; CDR3 DNA: TGTGCCAGCTCACCGGGACAGGGGATCTACGAGCAGTACTTC
J gene: TRBJ1-1; D gene: TRBD1; clone size: few; CDR3 length: 18; V gene: TRBV18; CDR3 protein: CASSPGTGGEALDTEAFF; CDR3 DNA: TGTGCCAGCTCACCAGGGACAGGGGGGGAAGCATTAGACACTGAAGCTTTCTTT
J gene: TRBJ1-6; D gene: TRBD1; clone size: few; CDR3 length: 15; V gene: TRBV30; CDR3 protein: CAWTQGGTGDSPLHF; CDR3 DNA: TGTGCCTGGACCCAAGGCGGGACAGGGGATTCACCCCTCCACTTT
J gene: TRBJ1-6; D gene: TRBD1; clone size: .; CDR3 length: 14; V gene: TRBV5-4; CDR3 protein: CASSSWDLRGLLHF; CDR3 DNA: TGTGCCAGCAGCTCCTGGGATCTCAGGGGGCTGCTCCACTTT
J gene: TRBJ1-2; D gene: .; clone size: .; CDR3 length: 14; V gene: TRBV7-9; CDR3 protein: CASSGVQGLYGYTF; CDR3 DNA: TGTGCCAGCAGCGGGGTCCAGGGGCTCTATGGCTACACCTTC
J gene: TRBJ2-1; D gene: TRBD2; clone size: .; CDR3 length: 14; V gene: TRBV14; CDR3 protein: CASSQEGRGREQFF; CDR3 DNA: TGTGCCAGCAGCCAAGAAGGGAGGGGTCGTGAGCAGTTCTTC
J gene: TRBJ1-6; D gene: .; clone size: few; CDR3 length: 12; V gene: TRBV30; CDR3 protein: CAWSSGESPLHF; CDR3 DNA: TGTGCCTGGAGTTCGGGGGAATCACCCCTCCACTTT
J gene: TRBJ2-2; D gene: .; clone size: .; CDR3 length: 14; V gene: TRBV30; CDR3 protein: CACSQLVNTGELFF; CDR3 DNA: TGTGCCTGTAGCCAACTGGTCAACACCGGGGAGCTGTTTTTT
J gene: TRBJ2-1; D gene: .; clone size: .; CDR3 length: 15; V gene: TRBV30; CDR3 protein: CAWSVWRSSYNEQFF; CDR3 DNA: TGTGCCTGGAGTGTATGGCGGAGTTCCTACAATGAGCAGTTCTTC
J gene: TRBJ2-1; D gene: TRBD1; clone size: .; CDR3 length: 15; V gene: TRBV9; CDR3 protein: CASSGGQGTFNEQFF; CDR3 DNA: TGTGCCAGCAGCGGAGGACAGGGGACCTTTAATGAGCAGTTCTTC
J gene: TRBJ2-7; D gene: TRBD2; clone size: .; CDR3 length: 14; V gene: TRBV11-3; CDR3 protein: CASSLGGGWNEQYF; CDR3 DNA: TGTGCCAGCAGCTTAGGCGGGGGATGGAACGAGCAGTACTTC
J gene: TRBJ2-7; D gene: TRBD2; clone size: .; CDR3 length: 15; V gene: TRBV7-2; CDR3 protein: CASSSLAGYTYEQYF; CDR3 DNA: TGTGCCAGCAGCTCGCTAGCGGGTTATACCTACGAGCAGTACTTC
J gene: TRBJ2-7; D gene: TRBD2; clone size: .; CDR3 length: 16; V gene: TRBV11-1; CDR3 protein: CASSLSPEGLAGEQYF; CDR3 DNA: TGTGCCAGCAGCTTAAGTCCCGAGGGACTAGCGGGCGAGCAGTACTTC
J gene: TRBJ1-6; D gene: .; clone size: .; CDR3 length: 14; V gene: TRBV6-5; CDR3 protein: CASSFQGDNSPLHF; CDR3 DNA: TGTGCCAGCAGTTTCCAGGGTGACAATTCACCCCTCCACTTT
J gene: TRBJ1-2; D gene: TRBD1; clone size: .; CDR3 length: 14; V gene: TRBV6-1; CDR3 protein: CASRSTGGAVGYTF; CDR3 DNA: TGTGCCAGCAGATCCACAGGGGGCGCAGTCGGCTACACCTTC
J gene: TRBJ2-1; D gene: TRBD2; clone size: .; CDR3 length: 18; V gene: TRBV6-4; CDR3 protein: CASSDFNLAGGYYNEQFF; CDR3 DNA: TGTGCCAGCAGTGACTTCAATCTAGCGGGGGGTTACTACAATGAGCAGTTCTTC
J gene: TRBJ1-2; D gene: TRBD1; clone size: .; CDR3 length: 16; V gene: TRBV30; CDR3 protein: CAWSHNRGFGSAGYTF; CDR3 DNA: TGTGCCTGGAGTCACAACAGGGGGTTCGGGTCGGCTGGCTACACCTTC
J gene: TRBJ1-1; D gene: TRBD1; clone size: .; CDR3 length: 15; V gene: TRBV7-9; CDR3 protein: CASSLAQGVISEAFF; CDR3 DNA: TGTGCCAGCAGCTTAGCCCAGGGGGTTATATCTGAAGCTTTCTTT
J gene: TRBJ1-1; D gene: .; clone size: .; CDR3 length: 13; V gene: TRBV7-8; CDR3 protein: CASSLDRNTEAFF; CDR3 DNA: TGTGCCAGCAGCTTAGACAGGAACACTGAAGCTTTCTTT
J gene: TRBJ2-1; D gene: TRBD1; clone size: .; CDR3 length: 14; V gene: TRBV5-1; CDR3 protein: CASSLGGQGKFQFF; CDR3 DNA: TGCGCCAGCAGCTTGGGGGGACAGGGAAAATTTCAGTTCTTC
J gene: TRBJ2-7; D gene: TRBD1; clone size: .; CDR3 length: 16; V gene: TRBV9; CDR3 protein: CASSVGGTGILYEQYF; CDR3 DNA: TGTGCCAGCAGCGTAGGAGGGACAGGGATTCTCTACGAGCAGTACTTC
J gene: TRBJ1-1; D gene: .; clone size: .; CDR3 length: 15; V gene: TRBV9; CDR3 protein: CASSVPPGRNTEAFF; CDR3 DNA: TGTGCCAGCAGCGTCCCGCCGGGTAGGAACACTGAAGCTTTCTTT